The following is a T cell receptor beta chain sequence with its context. Antigen: not known. All of the donors resided in Nashville, Tennessee, and each was a Caucasian adult. This sample is drawn from a study of shared clonotypes between healthy human individuals. Regarding the study as a whole: As a rule, naive subsets had a larger estimated richness than memory subsets. There were few donors, and this limited the genetic and exposure-history diversity represented. Around 5% of naive CD4 clonotypes were common to a handful of donors.

Clones were read by immunoSEQ multiplex PCR, and TCRdb kept only the in-frame ones, dropping some. This repertoire shows roughly 2,300,000 clones, about nine tenths found once; its top ten account for roughly 0.34%. V lost 5 bases to trimming and J lost 3 bases; unmatched junction nucleotides: 3. Per the germline V gene, CDR1 is MNHNS and CDR2 is SASEGT. The length of the CDR3 is 15 residues. The gene calls are TRBV6-1 and TRBJ2-1, with 11 positions matching TRBD2. The sequence came from a man between 18 and 29 years old in good health. Some clones in this sample may be carry-over from other donors' samples. The specimen sequenced was naive CD4+ T cells from PBMCs. Sample subset: CD45RA+ positively selected. In DNA form, the CDR3 reads TGTGCCAGCAGTAAGACTAGCGGGATCTACAATGAGCAGTTCTTC. This translates into CASSKTSGIYNEQFF.